Below, one T cell receptor beta chain is given with its context. This entry belongs to a study of blood T cell repertoires in COVID-19. Study-wide background: There were acute and convalescent COVID-19 samples, and they came from the United States, Italy and Spain. PBMCs, B-cell-depleted T cells, or T cells provided the cDNA or gDNA that made up the material.

The CDR3 runs to 15 residues. Trimming cost V 5 bases and J 0 bases, with 11 bases left between them. CDR1 is SEHNR, CDR2 FQNEAQ, per germline (reference sequence). As handled by the study authors: Nucleated cell counts were estimated from reference gene primer amplification. Clones were sequenced by immunoSEQ multiplex PCR, and TCRdb holds only the in-frame ones, with some missing. V, J and clone size are taken as reported in that table, and D and trimming were inferred from the DNA itself. The table lists a few hundred thousand clones, less than 90% of them singletons, with over 2% in the top ten. The sequence was obtained from a woman in her forties or fifties with acute or convalescent COVID-19. Sequences were obtained from peripheral blood. The J gene is TRBJ2-1, the V gene TRBV7-9; weak D call: TRBD2 (5 bases). CDR3 nucleotides: TGTGCCAGCAGCCCAGGAGGCTACTCCTACAATGAGCAGTTCTTC. Residues: CASSPGGYSYNEQFF.